Listed below are T cell receptor beta chains from one sample, sequenced in a study of T cells expressing NK-cell markers. From its re-call of the 5' RACE reads, TCRdb lists each CDR3 protein once, without DNA. Seen in this sample are around 380,000 distinct CDR3 sequences; the ten most common clones hold about 10%. The sample consisted of blood T cells: a sorted CD56 or NKG2C T cell subset, CD4+ or CD8+ T cells, or bulk PBMC T cells (not recorded which). These receptors came from a woman in her 50s in good health. CDR3s include the opening cysteine and the closing phenylalanine or tryptophan.

v_gene: TRBV6-1; j_gene: TRBJ2-4; CDR3aa: CALPSKPRDLKNIQYF
v_gene: TRBV2; j_gene: TRBJ2-1; CDR3aa: CASSDRHYNEQFF
v_gene: TRBV7-3; j_gene: TRBJ2-3; CDR3aa: CASSLTGVDRVSTDTQYF
v_gene: TRBV7-9; j_gene: TRBJ2-1; CDR3aa: CASSAGTGDNEQFF
v_gene: TRBV19; j_gene: TRBJ1-2; CDR3aa: CASIPRAGANYGYTF
v_gene: TRBV7-2; j_gene: TRBJ2-2; CDR3aa: CASSQFNTGELFF
v_gene: TRBV6-1; j_gene: TRBJ2-1; CDR3aa: CASIRGSSYNEQFF
v_gene: TRBV10-3; j_gene: TRBJ2-2; CDR3aa: CAISEGGSNTGELFF
v_gene: TRBV18; j_gene: TRBJ2-7; CDR3aa: CASSIKREGPYEQYF
v_gene: TRBV2; j_gene: TRBJ2-5; CDR3aa: CASSESRGRVETQYF